The clone carrying this T cell receptor (beta chain) has only a few counts. The CDR3 sequence is 14 residues long. V was trimmed by 0 bases and J by 3 bases, leaving 5 bases between them. Germline CDR1 is LNHNV and CDR2 is YYDKDF (reference sequence). These data belong to a study of early T cells in non-severe SARS-CoV-2 infection. Across the whole study: Sequencing input comprised bulk RNA from unsorted whole blood; chain pairing was not available.

TCRdb processed the 5' RACE reads anew with MiXCR; each CDR3 protein has one entry. Here the sample spans around 80,000 distinct CDR3 sequences, 10% being singletons. Sequencing was performed on whole blood, taken at baseline. This TCR was sampled from an adult who was a healthcare worker with PCR-confirmed SARS-CoV-2 infection or an uninfected control (not recorded which). This chain connects TRBV15 to TRBJ2-2; no firm D call. CDR3 loop: CATSREKYTGELFF. The DNA for the CDR3 is TGTGCCACCAGCAGAGAAAAGTACACCGGGGAGCTGTTTTTT.